The clone carrying this T cell receptor beta chain was observed once. This entry is derived from a study of blood T cell repertoires in COVID-19. V shed 2 bases and J 4 bases; nucleotides not matched to a gene: 4. CDR1 LNHNV and CDR2 YYDKDF come from the germline V gene (reference sequence). CDR3 length equals 14 residues. Clones were sequenced by immunoSEQ multiplex PCR, and TCRdb holds only the in-frame ones, with some missing. The sample records some 120,000 clones, 87% being singletons. The chain recombines TRBV15 with TRBJ1-1; 7 nucleotides align to TRBD1. The sample was peripheral blood. The origin of this receptor is a woman aged 50 to 60 with acute or convalescent COVID-19. CDR3 sequence (DNA): TGTGCCACCAGCAGATTGGGGACAGTCACTGAAGCTTTCTTT. This sequence encodes CATSRLGTVTEAFF.